The 10 T cell receptor beta chains reported below all come from one sample, sequenced in a study of cytomegalovirus exposure and HLA in healthy donors. The PCR had 60 Vbeta and 13 Jbeta primers. Method: immunoSEQ multiplex PCR; TCRdb's copy keeps in-frame clones and lacks some. The sample records around 260,000 clones, roughly 80% being singletons. The sequenced sample was PBMCs. The receptors were sampled from a girl aged 2-9 years in good health and CMV-seronegative.

This sequence joins TRBV9 and TRBJ1-4, with D possibly TRBD1 on 5 matching bases. This CDR3 region has 18 residues. Germline lookup yields CDR1 SGDLS and CDR2 YYNGEE. Trimming took off 0 bases at V and 0 bases at J, with 15 bases between the two ends. CDR3 in DNA: TGTGCCAGCAGCGTAGTGGGGAAACAGGTTGCAACTAATGAAAAACTGTTTTTT. The encoded protein is CASSVVGKQVATNEKLFF.

The J gene is TRBJ2-5, the V gene TRBV5-6; D is ambiguous. Per the germline V gene, CDR1 is SGHDT and CDR2 is YYEEEE. V was trimmed by 4 bases and J by 2 bases, leaving 9 bases between them. The CDR3 spans 13 residues. The DNA of the CDR3 is TGTGCCAGCAGCCCACTCTCACAAGAGACCCAGTACTTC. Its protein product is CASSPLSQETQYF.

The CDR3 DNA sequence: TGTGCCAGCAGCTTAGTTGACGGGTATAGCAATCAGCCCCAGCATTTT. Its translation is CASSLVDGYSNQPQHF. V and J are TRBV7-8 and TRBJ1-5; unclear D gene. V was trimmed by 1 base and J by 0 bases, leaving 10 bases between them. Looked up from germline, CDR1 is SGHVS and CDR2 is FQNEAQ. This CDR3 is built from 16 residues.

The chain recombines TRBV7-6 with TRBJ2-1, with TRBD2 matching 9 bases. J was trimmed by 3 bases and V by 1 base; bases with no gene match: 4. The germline CDR1 and CDR2 sequences are SGHVS and FNYEAQ. CDR3 length equals 16 residues. Written as DNA, the CDR3 is TGTGCCAGCAGCTTAGAGGGGACTAGCAGCTACAATGAGCAGTTCTTC. The encoded protein is CASSLEGTSSYNEQFF.

The rearrangement joins TRBV28 to TRBJ2-7; maybe TRBD1 (6 bases). Trimming cost V 7 bases and J 2 bases, with 9 bases left between them. The CDR3 is made up of 12 amino acids. The germline V gene encodes CDR1 MDHEN and CDR2 SYDVKM. CDR3 residues: CASTGVPYEQYF. In nucleotides, the CDR3 is TGTGCCAGCACAGGGGTCCCCTACGAGCAGTACTTC.

The genes are TRBV18 and TRBJ1-2; D perhaps matches TRBD1 (5 bases). The CDR3 loop spans 16 amino acids. Deletions cut 2 bases from V and 4 bases from J, with 17 bases between. The germline CDR1 and CDR2 sequences are KGHSH and LQKENI. In DNA form, the CDR3 reads TGTGCCAGCTCACCAAATTCCCCTACCCAGGGCTATGGCTACACCTTC. It is translated as CASSPNSPTQGYGYTF.

This chain connects TRBV7-2 to TRBJ2-7; D ambiguous. V was pared by 2 bases and J by 6 bases, with 5 bases between. Germline CDR1 SGHTA, CDR2 FQGNSA. CDR3 length equals 11 residues. This chain's CDR3 is CASSLIGEQYF. CDR3 nucleotides: TGTGCCAGCAGCTTAATCGGCGAGCAGTACTTC. Full variable domain (remainder filled in from reference TRBV7-2 and TRBJ2-7): GAGVSQSPSNKVTEKGKDVELRCDPISGHTALYWYRQSLGQGLEFLIYFQGNSAPDKSGLPSDRFSAERTGGSVSTLTIQRTQQEDSAVYLCASSLIGEQYFGPGTRLTVT.

The chain couples TRBV7-8 to TRBJ2-7; the match to TRBD1 covers 7 bases. The CDR3 runs to 18 residues. The V gene's germline CDR1 is SGHVS and CDR2 FQNEAQ. V was pared by 5 bases and J by 2 bases, with 18 bases of the junction left unmatched. CDR3 DNA: TGTGCCAGCAGCGCGCTACAGGGGACCCAACAACCTACCTACGAGCAGTACTTC. This sequence encodes CASSALQGTQQPTYEQYF.

V gene TRBV15 combines with J gene TRBJ2-3, with D possibly TRBD2 on 6 matching bases. V lost 0 bases to trimming and J lost 0 bases, with 13 bases between them. The CDR3 runs 17 residues. Germline V gene lookup returns CDR1 LNHNV and CDR2 YYDKDF (reference sequence). In nucleotides, the CDR3 is TGTGCCACCAGCAGAGACCCCACGGGGGACAGCACAGATACGCAGTATTTT. Protein product: CATSRDPTGDSTDTQYF.

The chain combines TRBV19 with TRBJ1-2, with 11 bases aligning to TRBD1. Germline V CDR1 and CDR2: LNHDA, SQIVND (reference sequence). With 3 bases clipped from V and 1 base from J, the junction kept 1 base outside the gene matches. CDR3 length: 15 residues. The CDR3 sequence is CASSMDRGLNYGYTF. For the CDR3, the DNA is TGTGCCAGTAGTATGGACAGGGGGCTTAACTATGGCTACACCTTC.